This TCR beta chain appears in the sequencing data of a study of T-cell memory formation after mild COVID-19. Study-level findings and limits: Second-wave clones reaching peak frequency on day 37 lacked confirmed SARS-CoV-2 specificity. Certain responding clones were present in pre-infection memory, suggesting participation of cross-reactive memory. Clones that got smaller from day 15 to 85 had even CD4/CD8, while clones growing later tipped toward CD4+.

Turning to this clonotype: Its antigen is unknown.

TCRdb recomputed calls from the 5' RACE reads with MiXCR, one row per CDR3 protein. The sample yields approximately 450,000 distinct CDR3 sequences, about 20% seen once. The CDR3 totals 16 residues. Trimming cost V 4 bases and J 3 bases; bases outside gene matches: 9. The germline CDR1 and CDR2 sequences are SGDLS and YYNGEE. The V gene is TRBV9, the J gene TRBJ2-5, with 10 nucleotides matching TRBD2. The sequenced material came from PBMCs or a T cell subset sorted from them (not recorded which). This sequence was found in an adult woman who had mild COVID-19 (a few samples of this study predate the infection). Cell type and time point are not known. CDR3 sequence (DNA): TGTGCCAGCAGCCTTCATCCTACTAGCGGGGAAGAGACCCAGTACTTC. Translated, it gives CASSLHPTSGEETQYF.